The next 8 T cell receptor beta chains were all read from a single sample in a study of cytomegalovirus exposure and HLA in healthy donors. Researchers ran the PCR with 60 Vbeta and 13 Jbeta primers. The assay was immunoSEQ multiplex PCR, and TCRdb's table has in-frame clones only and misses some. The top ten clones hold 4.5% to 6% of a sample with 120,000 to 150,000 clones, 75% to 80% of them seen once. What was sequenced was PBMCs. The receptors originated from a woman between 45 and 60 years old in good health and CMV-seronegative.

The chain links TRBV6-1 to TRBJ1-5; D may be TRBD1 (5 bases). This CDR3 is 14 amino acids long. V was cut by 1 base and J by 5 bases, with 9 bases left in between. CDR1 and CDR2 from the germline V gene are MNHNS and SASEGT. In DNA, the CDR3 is TGTGCCAGCAGTGAAGGGGGCGCGTATCAGCCCCAGCATTTT. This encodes CASSEGGAYQPQHF.

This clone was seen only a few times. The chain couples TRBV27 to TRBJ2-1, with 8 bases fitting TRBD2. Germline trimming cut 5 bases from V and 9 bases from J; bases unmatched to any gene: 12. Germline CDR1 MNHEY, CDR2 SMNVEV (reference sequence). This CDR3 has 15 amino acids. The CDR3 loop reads CASSTVAGKALEQFF. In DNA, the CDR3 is TGTGCCAGCAGTACCGTAGCGGGAAAGGCTCTTGAGCAGTTCTTC.

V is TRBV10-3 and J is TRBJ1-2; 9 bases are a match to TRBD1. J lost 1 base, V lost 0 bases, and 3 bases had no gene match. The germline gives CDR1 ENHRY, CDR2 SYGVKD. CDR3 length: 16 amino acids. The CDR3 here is CAISESWGQGNYGYTF. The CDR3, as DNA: TGTGCCATCAGTGAGTCGTGGGGACAGGGTAACTATGGCTACACCTTC.

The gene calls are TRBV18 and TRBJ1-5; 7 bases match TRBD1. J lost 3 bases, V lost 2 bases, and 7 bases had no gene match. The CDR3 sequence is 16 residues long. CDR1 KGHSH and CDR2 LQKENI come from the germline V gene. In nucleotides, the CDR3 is TGTGCCAGCTCACCAAATCCGGGACAGTACAATCAGCCCCAGCATTTT. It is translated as CASSPNPGQYNQPQHF.

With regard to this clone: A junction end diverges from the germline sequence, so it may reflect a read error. This CDR3 reads CASSSGLAGVETQYF. The DNA of the CDR3 is TGTGCTAGCAGCTCGGGACTAGCGGGGGTAGAGACCCAGTACTTC. This chain joins TRBV7-7 and TRBJ2-5; 14 bases are shared with TRBD2. CDR1 SSHAT and CDR2 FNYEAQ come from the germline V gene (reference sequence). The CDR3 is made up of 15 amino acids.

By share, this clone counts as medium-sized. The CDR3 sequence is CATQGGRNTEAFF. The CDR3, as DNA: TGTGCCACCCAGGGGGGTAGGAACACTGAAGCTTTCTTT. This chain joins TRBV2 and TRBJ1-1; TRBD1 matches 7 bases. With V trimmed by 10 bases and J by 1 base, 6 bases remained unmatched. Germline lookup yields CDR1 SNHLY and CDR2 FYNNEI. The CDR3 spans 13 residues. Supplemented by reference TRBV2 and TRBJ1-1, the full variable domain reads EPEVTQTPSHQVTQMGQEVILRCVPISNHLYFYWYRQILGQKVEFLVSFYNNEISEKSEIFDDQFSVERPDGSNFTLKIRSTKLEDSAMYFCATQGGRNTEAFFGQGTRLTVV.

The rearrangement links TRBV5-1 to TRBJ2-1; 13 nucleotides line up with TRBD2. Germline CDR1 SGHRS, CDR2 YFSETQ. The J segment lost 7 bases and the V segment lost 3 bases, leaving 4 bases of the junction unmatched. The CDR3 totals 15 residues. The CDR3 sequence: CASSSGTSGDNEQFF. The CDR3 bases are TGCGCCAGCAGCTCCGGGACTAGCGGGGATAATGAGCAGTTCTTC.

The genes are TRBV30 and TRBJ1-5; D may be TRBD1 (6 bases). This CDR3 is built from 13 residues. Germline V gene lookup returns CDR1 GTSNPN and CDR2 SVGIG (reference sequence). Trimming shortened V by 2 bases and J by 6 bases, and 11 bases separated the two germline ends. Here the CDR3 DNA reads TGTGCCTGGAGTCTCCAGGGGCGTCAGCCCCAGCATTTT. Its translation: CAWSLQGRQPQHF.